This entry lists 30 T cell receptor beta chains sequenced from one sample in a study of shared clonotypes between healthy human individuals. The protocol was immunoSEQ multiplex PCR, while the TCRdb copy is restricted to in-frame clones and leaves out a portion. Of around 2,000,000 clones in the sample, about 95% are singletons; the top ten hold more than 0.95%. Terminally differentiated effector memory CD45RA+ cells were left out of the naive CD8 fraction, which was CD45RO-negative and positively selected for CCR7. The sequenced material came from naive CD8+ T cells sorted from blood. These receptors were taken from a man younger than 35 in good health.

The table lists this clone with a count of one. The chain links TRBV10-3 to TRBJ1-5; perhaps TRBD1 as D (5 bases). Germline CDR1 reads ENHRY; CDR2 reads SYGVKD. The CDR3 is made up of 12 amino acids. V was trimmed by 11 bases and J by 0 bases, leaving 8 bases between them. The CDR3 protein is CAETDSNQPQHF. CDR3 nucleotide sequence: TGTGCCGAGACAGATAGCAATCAGCCCCAGCATTTT.

CDR3: CAWSPGGAVEAFF. The CDR3 region has the DNA TGTGCCTGGAGCCCAGGGGGCGCGGTTGAAGCTTTCTTT. The chain uses TRBV30 and TRBJ1-1, with TRBD1 matching over 8 bases. V dropped 3 bases and J dropped 7; count of bases not matched to a gene: 7. The CDR3 sequence is 13 residues long. Germline-derived CDR1 and CDR2 are GTSNPN and SVGIG (reference sequence). Based on the CDR3 plus reference TRBV30 and TRBJ1-1, the full variable domain is SQTIHQWPATLVQPVGSPLSLECTVEGTSNPNLYWYRQAAGRGLQLLFYSVGIGQISSEVPQNLSASRPQDRQFILSSKKLLLSDSGFYLCAWSPGGAVEAFFGQGTRLTVV.

CDR3 residues: CASSLAWGADTQYF. The CDR3 bases are TGCGCCAGCAGCTTGGCCTGGGGGGCAGATACGCAGTATTTT. The J gene is TRBJ2-3, the V gene TRBV5-1; TRBD2 might be the D (6 bases). The CDR3 is 14 amino acids. Trimming took 0 bases from V and 4 from J, leaving 9 bases between them. Germline V gene lookup returns CDR1 SGHRS and CDR2 YFSETQ.

The chain uses TRBV13 and TRBJ1-3; a possible D gene is TRBD1 (5 bases). There are 16 residues in the CDR3. Per germline, CDR1 PRHDT and CDR2 FYEKMQ (reference sequence). V was trimmed by 2 bases and J by 3 bases, leaving 14 bases between them. The CDR3 DNA sequence: TGTGCCAGCAGCTTATCCCACGGGGGTTTTGGAAACACCATATATTTT. As protein: CASSLSHGGFGNTIYF.

The rearrangement links TRBV4-1 to TRBJ2-7; no definite D call. Trimming shortened V by 0 bases and J by 4 bases, and 16 bases separated the two germline ends. CDR3 size: 16 residues. In germline, CDR1 is MGHRA, CDR2 YSYEKL. The CDR3 coding sequence is TGCGCCAGCAGCCAAGATCCGGGTCTCACTCTTTACGAGCAGTACTTC. It specifies CASSQDPGLTLYEQYF.

This sequence joins TRBV7-9 and TRBJ1-2; no reliable D call. CDR1 and CDR2 from the germline V gene are SEHNR and FQNEAQ (reference sequence). CDR3 length equals 15 residues. V was pared by 2 bases and J by 4 bases, with 14 bases between. The CDR3: CASSLMVGGSYGYTF. The DNA for the CDR3 is TGTGCCAGCAGCTTAATGGTGGGAGGATCCTATGGCTACACCTTC.

The chain joins TRBV5-1 to TRBJ2-3, with TRBD1 identical over 9 bases. Germline values: CDR1 SGHRS, CDR2 YFSETQ. This CDR3 region has 16 residues. V lost 4 bases and J lost 0; bases outside the gene matches: 6. CDR3 nucleotides: TGCGCCAGCAGCACCCGGGGACAGGGAAGCACAGATACGCAGTATTTT. Its protein is CASSTRGQGSTDTQYF.

V and J are TRBV6-5 and TRBJ2-5, with 8 positions matching TRBD1. The CDR3 runs 16 residues. Germline assignment: CDR1 MNHEY and CDR2 SVGAGI. Trimming cost V 2 bases and J 5 bases; bases outside gene matches: 10. The CDR3 DNA follows: TGTGCCAGCAGTTACACCGGACAGGGATCTTTGGAGACCCAGTACTTC. This translates into CASSYTGQGSLETQYF.

The rearrangement links TRBV7-8 to TRBJ2-2; 10 bases agree with TRBD1. This CDR3 region has 16 residues. Germline V gene lookup returns CDR1 SGHVS and CDR2 FQNEAQ. The ends lost 0 bases at V and 4 bases at J; junction bases unmatched: 2. CDR3 nucleotides: TGTGCCAGCAGCTTAGCCTGGGACAGGGGCACCGGGGAGCTGTTTTTT. Translated: CASSLAWDRGTGELFF.

The chain has TRBV28 and TRBJ2-5, with TRBD1 identical over 7 bases. The CDR3 is 14 residues long. The germline gives CDR1 MDHEN, CDR2 SYDVKM. V trimming: 5 bases; J trimming: 5 bases; junction bases outside the gene matches: 8. The DNA of the CDR3 is TGTGCCAGCAGTCCCTCGACAGGGTTGGAGACCCAGTACTTC. Translated, it gives CASSPSTGLETQYF.

This chain uses TRBV7-8 with TRBJ1-1; weak D call: TRBD1 (5 bases). This CDR3 is 16 amino acids long. Deletions cut 5 bases from V and 3 bases from J, with 19 bases between. Germline V lookup: CDR1 SGHVS, CDR2 FQNEAQ. CDR3 bases: TGTGCCAGCAGCCCCAGCCCCAGGGCCGCAGACACTGAAGCTTTCTTT. Protein: CASSPSPRAADTEAFF.

J is TRBJ2-2 and V is TRBV9; D is unclear. The CDR3 spans 17 residues. CDR1 SGDLS and CDR2 YYNGEE come from the germline V gene. With 0 bases removed from V and 0 bases from J, the gap between germline ends came to 12 bases. In DNA, the CDR3 is TGTGCCAGCAGCGTAGCTCGGACGGACGCGAACACCGGGGAGCTGTTTTTT. Translation gives CASSVARTDANTGELFF.

The chain is built from TRBV28 and TRBJ1-3; no definite D call. CDR1 MDHEN and CDR2 SYDVKM come from the germline V gene. V dropped 3 bases and J dropped 2 bases, with 8 bases sitting between them. The CDR3 is 14 residues long. CDR3 coding DNA: TGTGCCAGCAGTTTCCTAGGGACTGGAAACACCATATATTTT. This encodes CASSFLGTGNTIYF.

The J gene is TRBJ2-7, the V gene TRBV19; D not resolved. CDR3 length: 13 amino acids. CDR1 is LNHDA and CDR2 is SQIVND in the germline V gene (reference sequence). V lost 5 bases and J lost 2, with 10 bases in between. The CDR3 nucleotides read TGTGCCAGTAGTCTGGAAAAGGCCTACGAGCAGTACTTC. Translation gives CASSLEKAYEQYF.

The rearrangement joins TRBV5-1 to TRBJ2-7, with TRBD1 identical over 7 bases. Germline V gene sequence: CDR1 SGHRS, CDR2 YFSETQ. The CDR3 runs 15 residues. The ends lost 1 base at V and 3 bases at J; junction bases unmatched: 7. The CDR3 here is CASSLRGGEDYEQYF. The CDR3 DNA follows: TGCGCCAGCAGCTTGCGAGGGGGCGAGGACTACGAGCAGTACTTC.

This rearrangement joins TRBV6-6 to TRBJ1-4, with TRBD1 identical over 11 bases. The V and J ends lost 4 bases and 6 bases, in that order; junction bases with no gene match: 4. Germline V CDR1 and CDR2: MNHNY, SVGAGI (reference sequence). The CDR3 is 15 residues long. CDR3 residues: CASSSPDRGHEKLFF. The CDR3 DNA reads TGTGCCAGCAGTTCCCCGGACAGGGGGCATGAAAAACTGTTTTTT.

V is TRBV19 and J is TRBJ2-7; 12 positions agree with TRBD1. V trimming: 7 bases; J trimming: 2 bases; junction bases outside the gene matches: 6. This CDR3 has 15 residues. Germline CDR1 and CDR2: LNHDA and SQIVND (reference sequence). The DNA for the CDR3 is TGTGCCAGTACCGCGGGACAGGGGGCCGCCTACGAGCAGTACTTC. Translation: CASTAGQGAAYEQYF.

The DNA of the CDR3 is TGCGCCAGCAGCATACTAGCGGGAGAGGGAGAGACCCAGTACTTC. It codes for CASSILAGEGETQYF. This chain links TRBV5-1 with TRBJ2-5, with 11 bases aligning to TRBD2. Germline lookup yields CDR1 SGHRS and CDR2 YFSETQ. CDR3 length equals 15 residues. The junction had 6 bases not matched to a gene; V was cut back by 4 bases and J by 4 bases.

About this clone itself: The same CDR3 arises from other DNA sequences in this sample as well. The chain links TRBV2 to TRBJ2-2; unclear D gene. The CDR3 has 13 residues. In germline, CDR1 is SNHLY, CDR2 FYNNEI. Trimming cost V 5 bases and J 0 bases, with 4 bases left between them. CDR3 residues: CASSPSNTGELFF. The CDR3, as DNA: TGTGCCAGCAGTCCATCGAACACCGGGGAGCTGTTTTTT.

The chain has TRBV7-8 and TRBJ2-3; possibly TRBD1 or TRBD2 for D (5 bases each). CDR1 and CDR2 from the germline V gene are SGHVS and FQNEAQ. The CDR3 contains 13 residues. V lost 8 bases and J lost 1, with 10 bases in between. CDR3 sequence: CASGGWGTDTQYF. The CDR3 coding sequence is TGTGCCAGCGGGGGTTGGGGCACAGATACGCAGTATTTT.

The chain uses TRBV10-2 and TRBJ2-1, with D unclear. Trimming left V 1 base short and J 8 bases short, with 12 bases between. This CDR3 region has 14 residues. The V gene's germline CDR1 is WSHSY and CDR2 SAAADI. This chain's CDR3 is CASSEYRSSDEQFF. The CDR3 nucleotides are TGCGCCAGCAGTGAGTATAGAAGCTCCGATGAGCAGTTCTTC.

The V call is TRBV2, the J call TRBJ1-5; 8 bases agree with TRBD1. This CDR3 comprises 16 residues. The V gene end was trimmed by 6 bases and the J gene end by 1 base; junction bases not matched to a gene: 8. Germline V gene lookup returns CDR1 SNHLY and CDR2 FYNNEI. CDR3 protein: CASRDREGRSNQPQHF. The CDR3, as DNA: TGTGCCAGCAGGGACAGGGAGGGACGCAGCAATCAGCCCCAGCATTTT.

CDR3 nucleotide sequence: TGTGCCAGCAGTCCACCTCGCGCAAATTGGGATGAGCAGTTCTTC. The encoded protein is CASSPPRANWDEQFF. This chain connects TRBV27 to TRBJ2-1; D unresolved. Germline loops: CDR1 MNHEY, CDR2 SMNVEV (reference sequence). Trimming stripped 5 bases from V and 8 bases from J, with 19 bases between. The CDR3 length is 15 residues.

Points on this clone: Other DNA sequences in this specimen translate into the identical CDR3. DNA for the CDR3: TGTGCCAGCAGCTTGGACAGTTATAATTCACCCCTCCACTTT. This gives the protein CASSLDSYNSPLHF. The genes are TRBV5-6 and TRBJ1-6; no definite D call. Germline CDR1 is SGHDT and CDR2 is YYEEEE. V was cut by 0 bases and J by 4 bases, with 5 bases left in between. The length of the CDR3 is 14 residues.

J is TRBJ2-1 and V is TRBV4-3; D may be TRBD1 or TRBD2 (9 bases each). CDR1 is LGHNA and CDR2 is YSLEER in the germline V gene. This CDR3 has 18 residues. Between the trimmed V and J ends, which lost 4 bases and 9 bases, there was a span of 28 bases. Here the CDR3 reads CASSPGTGPRAGGGEQFF. CDR3 coding DNA: TGCGCCAGCAGCCCGGGGACAGGGCCTCGAGCGGGAGGTGGTGAGCAGTTCTTC.

This chain uses TRBV27 with TRBJ2-7, with 10 bases aligning to TRBD2. Germline V CDR1 and CDR2: MNHEY, SMNVEV (reference sequence). V shed 7 bases, J shed 2 bases, and the junction held 17 bases outside the gene matches. The CDR3 has 18 residues. This CDR3 reads CASKHFGGLAGVPYEQYF. The CDR3 DNA is TGTGCCAGCAAACATTTCGGAGGGCTAGCGGGAGTTCCCTACGAGCAGTACTTC.

About this clone: Within the sample, other DNA sequences also encode this same CDR3. The V gene is TRBV27, the J gene TRBJ2-7; D gene uncertain. The CDR3 is 12 amino acids. Germline assignment: CDR1 MNHEY and CDR2 SMNVEV (reference sequence). V lost 4 bases and J 1 base, leaving 5 bases between the germline ends. The CDR3 bases are TGTGCCAGCAGTTCGAGTTCCTACGAGCAGTACTTC. Amino acids: CASSSSSYEQYF.

The rearrangement joins TRBV4-1 to TRBJ2-1, with 7 bases aligning to TRBD2. CDR1 is MGHRA, CDR2 YSYEKL, per germline. With V trimmed by 4 bases and J by 10 bases, 16 bases remained unmatched. The CDR3 has 16 amino acids. DNA for the CDR3: TGCGCCAGCAGCCCTCCGGACCTGGGAGGGATTTTAGAGCAGTTCTTC. Translating gives CASSPPDLGGILEQFF.

In the case of this clone: The sample contains more than one DNA sequence encoding this CDR3. The chain couples TRBV5-6 to TRBJ2-1; no firm D call. The CDR3 is 13 residues long. V lost 0 bases and J 3 bases, leaving 4 bases between the germline ends. CDR1 is SGHDT, CDR2 YYEEEE, per germline. CDR3 nucleotides: TGTGCCAGCAGCTTGGCAGTCTACAATGAGCAGTTCTTC. Translating gives CASSLAVYNEQFF. The complete variable domain, with remaining parts taken from reference TRBV5-6 and TRBJ2-1, reads DAGVTQSPTHLIKTRGQQVTLRCSPKSGHDTVSWYQQALGQGPQFIFQYYEEEERQRGNFPDRFSGHQFPNYSSELNVNALLLGDSALYLCASSLAVYNEQFFGPGTRLTVL.

The chain employs TRBV10-2 and TRBJ2-7; TRBD2 might be the D (6 bases). The CDR3 is made up of 14 amino acids. Germline CDR1 reads WSHSY; CDR2 reads SAAADI. The germline V and J ends were trimmed by 6 bases and 8 bases, with 20 bases remaining between them. CDR3: CASRDGDSDLKQYF. In DNA, the CDR3 is TGCGCCAGCAGGGATGGGGACTCCGATCTGAAGCAGTACTTC.